This TCR beta chain derives from a study of shared clonotypes between healthy human individuals. Measured with immunoSEQ multiplex PCR; TCRdb has only the in-frame clones, and not every one. The sample has roughly 2.2 million clones; approximately 95% are singletons. Germline V gene lookup returns CDR1 SGHTA and CDR2 FQGNSA. Trimming took off 0 bases at V and 3 bases at J, with 7 bases between the two ends. CDR3 length equals 14 residues. Study-wide findings and caveats: Among non-shared clonotypes, generation probabilities were lower than among those shared by all four donors. Sequencing depth was expected to affect clonotype sharing among donors.

As regards this clone: Its antigen is undetermined.

Sequenced: naive CD4+ T cells from PBMCs. Subset given: CD45RA+ positively selected. J is TRBJ2-3 and V is TRBV7-2; D remains ambiguous. This receptor was identified in a man in his late teens or twenties in good health. Some clones in this sample may be carry-over from other donors' samples. The CDR3 region is CASSLARWTDTQYF. The CDR3 DNA sequence: TGTGCCAGCAGCTTAGCGCGATGGACAGATACGCAGTATTTT.